The rows below give T cell receptor beta chains drawn from one sample of a study of blood T cell repertoires in COVID-19. The method was immunoSEQ multiplex PCR; TCRdb's version includes in-frame clones alone and lacks a portion of them. The sample has under 200,000 clones, under 80% seen once. The sample comprised peripheral blood. These receptors all stem from a man between 65 and 80 years old with acute or convalescent COVID-19. Each CDR3 is given with its conserved first and last residue. A D gene is named only where the DNA matches it firmly.

>TRBV7-9|TRBJ2-7|.
CASSLASTADEQYF
TGTGCCAGCAGCTTAGCGTCGACAGCAGACGAGCAGTACTTC
>TRBV12-3/TRBV12-4|TRBJ1-2|TRBD1
CASSGLTGDPYTF
TGTGCCAGCAGTGGACTAACAGGGGACCCTTACACCTTC
>TRBV11-2|TRBJ1-2|.
CASRARDRFYGYTF
TGTGCCAGCAGAGCGCGGGACCGCTTCTATGGCTACACCTTC
>TRBV27|TRBJ2-7|.
CASSPQWGPSGEQYF
TGTGCCAGCAGTCCACAGTGGGGGCCAAGTGGGGAGCAGTACTTC
>TRBV27|TRBJ2-7|TRBD1
CASSLSYRGPTDEQYF
TGTGCCAGCAGTTTATCCTACAGGGGTCCAACGGACGAGCAGTACTTC
>TRBV24-1|TRBJ2-5|TRBD2
CATSVVAGGPETQYF
TGTGCCACCAGTGTGGTCGCGGGAGGGCCAGAGACCCAGTACTTC
>TRBV5-1|TRBJ2-5|.
CASSLVPAETQYF
TGCGCCAGCAGCTTGGTCCCTGCGGAGACCCAGTACTTC
>TRBV30|TRBJ2-5|.
CAKAKNFQETQYF
TGTGCCAAAGCCAAGAACTTCCAAGAGACCCAGTACTTC
>TRBV7-2|TRBJ2-2|.
CASSLVSGDGELFF
TGTGCCAGCAGCTTAGTTAGCGGAGACGGGGAGCTGTTTTTT
>TRBV21-1|TRBJ1-6|.
CASSKDRDSSYNSPLHF
TGTGCCAGCAGCAAAGATCGGGACAGCTCCTATAATTCACCCCTCCACTTT